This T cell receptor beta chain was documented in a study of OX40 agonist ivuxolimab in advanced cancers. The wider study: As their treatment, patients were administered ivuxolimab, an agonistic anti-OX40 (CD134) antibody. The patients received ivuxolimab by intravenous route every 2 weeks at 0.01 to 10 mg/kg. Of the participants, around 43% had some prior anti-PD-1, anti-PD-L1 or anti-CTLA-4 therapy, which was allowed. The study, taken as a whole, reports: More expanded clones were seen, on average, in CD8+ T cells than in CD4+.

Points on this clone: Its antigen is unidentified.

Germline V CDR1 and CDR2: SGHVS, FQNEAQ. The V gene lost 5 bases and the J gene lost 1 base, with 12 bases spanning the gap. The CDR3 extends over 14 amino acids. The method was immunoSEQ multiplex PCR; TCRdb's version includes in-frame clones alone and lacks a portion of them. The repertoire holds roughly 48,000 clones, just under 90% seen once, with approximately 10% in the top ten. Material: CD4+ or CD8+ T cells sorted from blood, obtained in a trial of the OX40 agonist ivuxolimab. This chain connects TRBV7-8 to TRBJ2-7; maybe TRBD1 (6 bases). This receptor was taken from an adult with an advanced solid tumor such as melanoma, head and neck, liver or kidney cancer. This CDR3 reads CASSPSTGSYEQYF. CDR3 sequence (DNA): TGTGCCAGCAGCCCATCGACAGGTTCCTACGAGCAGTACTTC.